Listed below are T cell receptor beta chains from one sample, sequenced in a study of blood T cell repertoires in COVID-19. The table came from immunoSEQ multiplex PCR; TCRdb's copy has only in-frame clones and leaves some out. This sample carries about 330,000 clones, approximately 90% of them seen once, and the ten largest clones take approximately 9.3%. The sample was peripheral blood. The receptors shown here come from a man aged 25 to 45 with COVID-19, enrolled during active disease. The CDR3 runs from the conserved cysteine through the conserved F or W. Each record gives: D gene, clone size, V gene, J gene, CDR3 protein. The D gene is left open where the match is weak. Size values are once, few and many counts, or a class for expanded clones, and some rows have none.

D gene: NA; clone size: once; V gene: TRBV7-9; J gene: TRBJ1-1; CDR3 protein: CASSRGTEAFF
D gene: TRBD2; clone size: NA; V gene: TRBV5-6; J gene: TRBJ2-2; CDR3 protein: CASSLLAGELFF
D gene: TRBD1; clone size: NA; V gene: TRBV11-1; J gene: TRBJ2-1; CDR3 protein: CASSISGTGYNEQFF
D gene: NA; clone size: NA; V gene: TRBV12-3/TRBV12-4; J gene: TRBJ2-7; CDR3 protein: CASSLGGNEQYF
D gene: NA; clone size: NA; V gene: TRBV29-1; J gene: TRBJ1-1; CDR3 protein: CSVEEGWVNTEAFF
D gene: NA; clone size: once; V gene: TRBV6-5; J gene: TRBJ2-2; CDR3 protein: CASSYSGHSGELFF
D gene: NA; clone size: once; V gene: TRBV3-1/TRBV3-2; J gene: TRBJ2-2; CDR3 protein: CASSQPDRVGGGANTGELFF
D gene: TRBD1; clone size: NA; V gene: TRBV20-1; J gene: TRBJ1-4; CDR3 protein: CSADRGGKLFF
D gene: NA; clone size: once; V gene: TRBV4-3; J gene: TRBJ2-7; CDR3 protein: CASSPIPKGNEQYF
D gene: NA; clone size: NA; V gene: TRBV28; J gene: TRBJ1-2; CDR3 protein: CASSLSQSLYGYTF
D gene: NA; clone size: NA; V gene: TRBV7-2; J gene: TRBJ2-7; CDR3 protein: CASSLPMAGIISYEQYF
D gene: TRBD1; clone size: NA; V gene: TRBV29-1; J gene: TRBJ2-7; CDR3 protein: CSVEGGTGREQYF
D gene: TRBD1; clone size: NA; V gene: TRBV6-6; J gene: TRBJ2-5; CDR3 protein: CASRPGGHQETQYF
D gene: NA; clone size: NA; V gene: TRBV18; J gene: TRBJ2-5; CDR3 protein: CASSPTLGAGETQYF
D gene: TRBD1; clone size: NA; V gene: TRBV18; J gene: TRBJ1-1; CDR3 protein: CASSPWTGGDMNTEAFF
D gene: TRBD2; clone size: NA; V gene: TRBV29-1; J gene: TRBJ2-7; CDR3 protein: CSASGGYEQYF
D gene: NA; clone size: NA; V gene: TRBV2; J gene: TRBJ1-2; CDR3 protein: CATGLGRGSIYGYTF
D gene: TRBD2; clone size: NA; V gene: TRBV2; J gene: TRBJ2-5; CDR3 protein: CASSVLAGGQETGDF
D gene: NA; clone size: NA; V gene: TRBV9; J gene: TRBJ2-3; CDR3 protein: CASSVEQRTDTQYF
D gene: NA; clone size: NA; V gene: TRBV13; J gene: TRBJ2-7; CDR3 protein: CASSFGVGAGAYEQYF
D gene: TRBD1; clone size: NA; V gene: TRBV18; J gene: TRBJ1-6; CDR3 protein: CASSPAEGARSPLHF
D gene: NA; clone size: NA; V gene: TRBV6-5; J gene: TRBJ2-7; CDR3 protein: CASSYLLLGHEQYF
D gene: NA; clone size: NA; V gene: TRBV4-1; J gene: TRBJ2-5; CDR3 protein: CASSQGAGQETQYF
D gene: NA; clone size: NA; V gene: TRBV7-9; J gene: TRBJ1-2; CDR3 protein: CASSLTGQFDHGYTF
D gene: TRBD2; clone size: NA; V gene: TRBV24-1; J gene: TRBJ2-5; CDR3 protein: CATSETGGQETQYF
D gene: TRBD1; clone size: NA; V gene: TRBV19; J gene: TRBJ2-1; CDR3 protein: CASSLGQGILGEQFF
D gene: TRBD2; clone size: NA; V gene: TRBV4-2; J gene: TRBJ2-4; CDR3 protein: CASSQVLGGGGAKNIQYF
D gene: TRBD2; clone size: NA; V gene: TRBV28; J gene: TRBJ2-3; CDR3 protein: CASSLGGLAGGTDTQYF
D gene: TRBD1; clone size: NA; V gene: TRBV6-2/TRBV6-3; J gene: TRBJ1-1; CDR3 protein: CASSYGQGNTEAFF
D gene: TRBD1; clone size: NA; V gene: TRBV15; J gene: TRBJ2-7; CDR3 protein: CATSRLRDRGYEQYF
D gene: TRBD1; clone size: NA; V gene: TRBV6-5; J gene: TRBJ1-2; CDR3 protein: CASDTGTGTNYGYTF
D gene: TRBD2; clone size: NA; V gene: TRBV19; J gene: TRBJ2-1; CDR3 protein: CASSLPIAGGPIREQFF
D gene: TRBD1; clone size: NA; V gene: TRBV25-1; J gene: TRBJ2-7; CDR3 protein: CASTQGAKDEQYF
D gene: NA; clone size: NA; V gene: TRBV5-1; J gene: TRBJ2-3; CDR3 protein: CASSRTSTDTQYF
D gene: NA; clone size: NA; V gene: TRBV27; J gene: TRBJ2-3; CDR3 protein: CGTGRTPSDTQYF
D gene: TRBD1; clone size: NA; V gene: TRBV4-1; J gene: TRBJ1-4; CDR3 protein: CASSQGDRAATNEKLFF
D gene: TRBD2; clone size: NA; V gene: TRBV19; J gene: TRBJ2-7; CDR3 protein: CASSPRGYQREGNEQYF
D gene: NA; clone size: NA; V gene: TRBV7-2; J gene: TRBJ1-2; CDR3 protein: CASSPGALNYGYTF